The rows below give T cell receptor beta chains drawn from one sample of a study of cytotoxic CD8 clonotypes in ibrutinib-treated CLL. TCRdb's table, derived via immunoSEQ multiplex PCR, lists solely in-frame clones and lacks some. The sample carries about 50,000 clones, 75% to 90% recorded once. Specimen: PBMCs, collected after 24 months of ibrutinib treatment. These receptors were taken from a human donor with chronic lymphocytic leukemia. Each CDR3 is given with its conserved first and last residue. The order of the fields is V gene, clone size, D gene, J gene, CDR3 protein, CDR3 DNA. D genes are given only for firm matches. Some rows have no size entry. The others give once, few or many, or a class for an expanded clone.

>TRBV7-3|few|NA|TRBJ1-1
CASSLTAGPMNTEAFF
TGTGCCAGCAGCTTAACTGCGGGACCGATGAACACTGAAGCTTTCTTT
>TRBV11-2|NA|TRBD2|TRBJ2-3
CASSPGASGRADTQYF
TGTGCCAGCAGCCCCGGGGCTAGCGGGAGGGCAGATACGCAGTATTTT
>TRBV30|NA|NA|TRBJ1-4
CAWDPGLANEKLFF
TGTGCCTGGGACCCAGGGCTGGCTAATGAAAAACTGTTTTTT
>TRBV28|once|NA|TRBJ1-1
CASSSPISELWAFF
TGTGCCAGCAGCTCACCAATTTCGGAGCTCTGGGCTTTCTTT
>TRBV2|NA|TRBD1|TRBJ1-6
CASRDRGWNSPLHF
TGTGCCAGCAGAGACAGGGGCTGGAATTCACCCCTCCACTTT
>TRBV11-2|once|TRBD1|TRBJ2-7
CASSPGTEISYEQYF
TGTGCCAGCAGCCCCGGGACAGAAATTTCCTACGAGCAGTACTTC
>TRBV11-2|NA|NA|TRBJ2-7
CASSLQGSYEQYF
TGTGCCAGCAGCTTACAGGGGTCCTACGAGCAGTACTTC
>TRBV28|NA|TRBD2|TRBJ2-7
CASSPTSGRFDEQYF
TGTGCCAGCAGTCCTACTAGCGGGAGGTTCGACGAGCAGTACTTC
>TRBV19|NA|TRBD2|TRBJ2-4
CASSPTSGLAGRVAKNIQYF
TGTGCCAGTAGTCCAACCTCGGGACTAGCGGGAAGGGTTGCCAAAAACATTCAGTACTTC
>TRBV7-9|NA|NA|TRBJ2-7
CASSLTGPYEQYF
TGTGCCAGCAGCTTAACAGGGCCCTACGAGCAGTACTTC
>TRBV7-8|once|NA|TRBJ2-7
CASSLEVGEQYF
TGTGCCAGCAGCTTAGAAGTAGGCGAGCAGTACTTC
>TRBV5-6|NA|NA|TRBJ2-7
CASSGTGPGEQYF
TGTGCCAGCAGCGGAACGGGCCCTGGGGAGCAGTACTTC
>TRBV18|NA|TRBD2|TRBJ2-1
CASSPKAGLAGLDNEQFF
TGTGCCAGCTCACCAAAAGCGGGACTAGCGGGGCTAGACAATGAGCAGTTCTTC
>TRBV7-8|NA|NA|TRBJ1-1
CASSPLAF
TGTGCCAGCAGCCCCCTCGCCTTT
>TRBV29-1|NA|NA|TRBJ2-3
CSVATSSEEDTQYF
TGCAGCGTTGCAACTAGCTCCGAGGAAGATACGCAGTATTTT
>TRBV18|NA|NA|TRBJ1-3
CASSPLGNTIYF
TGTGCCAGCTCACCACTCGGAAACACCATATATTTT
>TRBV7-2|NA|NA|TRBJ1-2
CASSLDGTARAYTF
TGTGCCAGCAGCTTAGATGGGACCGCGAGGGCCTACACCTTC
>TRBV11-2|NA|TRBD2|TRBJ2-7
CASSPMTSGAYEQYF
TGTGCCAGCAGCCCCATGACTAGCGGGGCCTACGAGCAGTACTTC
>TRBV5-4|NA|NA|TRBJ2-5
CASSQGTLQETQYF
TGTGCCAGCAGCCAAGGGACACTCCAAGAGACCCAGTACTTC
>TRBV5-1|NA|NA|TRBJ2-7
CANRDTSSYEQYF
TGCGCCAACCGGGACACTAGCTCCTACGAGCAGTACTTC
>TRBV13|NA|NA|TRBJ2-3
CASRRTDGLGTQYF
TGTGCCAGCAGAAGGACTGATGGGCTCGGTACGCAGTATTTT
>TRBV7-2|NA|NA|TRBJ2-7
CASSPPQGFYEQYF
TGTGCCAGCAGCCCGCCCCAGGGGTTCTACGAGCAGTACTTC
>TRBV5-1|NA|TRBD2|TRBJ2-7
CASSRLAEQREQYF
TGCGCCAGCAGCAGACTAGCGGAGCAGCGCGAGCAGTACTTC
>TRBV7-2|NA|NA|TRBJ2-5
CASSLDPGPETQYF
TGTGCCAGCAGCTTAGATCCGGGTCCCGAGACCCAGTACTTC
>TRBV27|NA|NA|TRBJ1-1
CASSLSPDRQKFMNTEAFF
TGTGCCAGCAGTTTATCCCCAGACAGACAAAAGTTTATGAACACTGAAGCTTTCTTT
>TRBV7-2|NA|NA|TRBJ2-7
CASSPSRDPYEQYF
TGTGCCAGCAGCCCTTCCCGGGACCCGTACGAGCAGTACTTC
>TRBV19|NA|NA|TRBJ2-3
CASSPRLGSTDTQYF
TGTGCCAGTAGTCCCCGACTAGGCAGCACAGATACGCAGTATTTT
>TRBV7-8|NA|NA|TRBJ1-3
CASSLGGNGNTIYF
TGTGCCAGCAGCCTGGGGGGGAATGGAAACACCATATATTTT
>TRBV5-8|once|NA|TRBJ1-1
CASSLDRNTEAFF
TGTGCCAGCAGCCTGGACAGAAACACTGAAGCTTTCTTT
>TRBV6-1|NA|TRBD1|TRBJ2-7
CASSETGGGYEQYF
TGTGCCAGCAGTGAGACAGGGGGCGGTTACGAGCAGTACTTC
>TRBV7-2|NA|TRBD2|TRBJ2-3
CASRIAGGFTDTQYF
TGTGCCAGCAGAATAGCGGGAGGGTTCACAGATACGCAGTATTTT
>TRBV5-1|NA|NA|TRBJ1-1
CASSFPAVGTEAFF
TGCGCCAGCAGCTTCCCGGCAGTAGGCACTGAAGCTTTCTTT
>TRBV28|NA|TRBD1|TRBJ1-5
CASKDRGLRNSNQPQHF
TGTGCCAGCAAGGACAGGGGGCTCCGAAATAGCAATCAGCCCCAGCATTTT
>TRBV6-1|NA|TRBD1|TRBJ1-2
CASSEAGQGNYGYTF
TGTGCCAGCAGTGAAGCAGGACAGGGCAACTATGGCTACACCTTC
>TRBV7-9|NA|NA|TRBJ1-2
CASSSGLPKEGYTF
TGTGCCAGCAGCTCGGGCCTTCCCAAGGAGGGCTACACCTTC
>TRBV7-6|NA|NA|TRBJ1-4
CASSLLEEKLFF
TGTGCCAGCAGCCTACTGGAGGAAAAACTGTTTTTT
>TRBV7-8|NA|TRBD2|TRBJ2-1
CASSPRASGIYNEQFF
TGTGCCAGCAGCCCTAGGGCTAGCGGGATCTACAATGAGCAGTTCTTC
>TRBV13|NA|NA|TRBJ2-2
CASRQTNTGELFF
TGTGCCAGCAGGCAAACGAACACCGGGGAGCTGTTTTTT
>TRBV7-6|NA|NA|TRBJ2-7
CASSLGAASSSYEQYF
TGTGCCAGCAGCTTAGGCGCGGCGTCGAGCTCCTACGAGCAGTACTTC
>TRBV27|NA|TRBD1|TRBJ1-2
CASRRQGYGYTF
TGTGCCAGCAGGAGACAGGGATATGGCTACACCTTC
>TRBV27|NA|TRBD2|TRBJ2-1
CASSGLTSGRYNEQFF
TGTGCCAGCAGTGGGCTGACTAGCGGGAGGTACAATGAGCAGTTCTTC
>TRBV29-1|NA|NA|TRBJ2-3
CSVGGVSTDTQYF
TGCAGCGTTGGGGGGGTGAGCACAGATACGCAGTATTTT
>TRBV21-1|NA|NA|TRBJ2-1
CASSKEGFISLGQYNEQFF
TGTGCCAGCAGCAAAGAAGGATTCATTTCCCTGGGTCAATACAATGAGCAGTTCTTC
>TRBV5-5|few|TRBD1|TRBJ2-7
CASSWDSHSYEQYF
TGTGCCAGCAGCTGGGACAGCCACTCCTACGAGCAGTACTTC
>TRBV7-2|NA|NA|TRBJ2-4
CASSWGVGYKNIQYF
TGTGCCAGCAGCTGGGGGGTGGGATACAAAAACATTCAGTACTTC
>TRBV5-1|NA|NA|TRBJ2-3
CASSAEGWSTDTQYF
TGCGCCAGCAGCGCCGAGGGTTGGAGCACAGATACGCAGTATTTT
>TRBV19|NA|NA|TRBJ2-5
CASSIVGGPQETQYF
TGTGCCAGTAGTATAGTAGGAGGGCCACAAGAGACCCAGTACTTC
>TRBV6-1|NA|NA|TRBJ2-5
CASGRGRETQYF
TGTGCCAGCGGCAGGGGAAGGGAGACCCAGTACTTC